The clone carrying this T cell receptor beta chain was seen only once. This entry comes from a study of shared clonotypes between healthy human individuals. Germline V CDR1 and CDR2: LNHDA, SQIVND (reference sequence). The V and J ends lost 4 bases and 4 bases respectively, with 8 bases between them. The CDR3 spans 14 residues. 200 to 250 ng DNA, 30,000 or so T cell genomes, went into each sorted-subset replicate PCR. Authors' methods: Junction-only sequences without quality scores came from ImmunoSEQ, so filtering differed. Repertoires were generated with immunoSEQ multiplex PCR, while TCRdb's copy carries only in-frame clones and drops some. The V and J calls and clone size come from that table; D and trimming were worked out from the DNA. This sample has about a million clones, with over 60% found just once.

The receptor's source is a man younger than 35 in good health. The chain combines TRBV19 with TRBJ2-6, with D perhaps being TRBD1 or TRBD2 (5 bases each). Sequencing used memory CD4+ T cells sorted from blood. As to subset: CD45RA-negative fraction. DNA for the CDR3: TGTGCCAGTAGTAGAGGGGTCGGGGCCAACGTCCTGACTTTC. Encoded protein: CASSRGVGANVLTF.